This TCR beta chain stems from a study of blood T cell repertoires in COVID-19 (dated by TCRdb to about 2020). General notes on the study: Collaborator samples came from the United States, Italy and Spain and covered acute and convalescent phases of COVID-19. The prospective study material was composed of cDNA or gDNA derived from T cells, B-cell-depleted T cells, or PBMCs. Deeply sampled blood TCRbeta repertoires from subjects exposed to, actively infected with, or recovered from COVID-19 were included in the dataset. The repertoires were released in a freely available public database meant as a resource for research on the immune response to SARS-CoV-2. The samples were drawn from the first 160 participants of the ongoing ImmuneRACE study and from 1,254 subjects provided by 6 global collaborators. Sample metadata almost always included a de-identified subject ID, COVID-19 status, age in years and sex. Where available, HLA class I and class II types were obtained from metadata supplied by the sample provider rather than from assay-based typing. The study at large found these results: How much clinical and demographic metadata was included differed by source and by participant, and the metadata was provided uncurated.

The CDR3 sequence holds 13 residues, the cysteine and phenylalanine included. The retained sequence is limited to the CDR3, 39 bases, with the frame set at the first base. V is clipped by 3 bases and J by 5 bases, and the sequence between their germline boundaries is 8 bases long. CDR1 and CDR2 were assigned from the germline V gene as SGHAT and FQNNGV. TCRbeta CDR3 regions were amplified from genomic DNA by means of the immunoSEQ Assay, a bias-controlled multiplex PCR. In the authors' own workflow: Within the assay, amplification of reference gene primers was used to estimate how many nucleated cells each sample contained. Sequence reads were collapsed and filtered to measure the absolute abundance of every unique TCRbeta CDR3 rearrangement. Productive Simpson clonality was computed per sample as the square root of Simpson's diversity index over productive rearrangements. TCRdb obtained this table from immuneACCESS and retained in-frame rearrangements with V and J assigned. These tables miss some clones; where compared with another copy, unresolved V genes account for less than half of the shortfall, and the remainder is unexplained. V, J and clone size are taken as reported in that table, and D and trimming were inferred from the DNA itself. In this sample the table shows 95,000 to 110,000 clones, around 83% of which occur a single time. More than 4% of the sample is held by the ten biggest clonotypes.

Each collaborating institution followed its own protocols to collect whole blood in K2EDTA tubes. For TCRbeta analysis, collaborator samples were shipped as frozen whole blood, as isolated PBMCs, or as DNA extracted from either sample type. Comments on this clone: What this receptor recognizes is not known. Within one base of it there is no much larger clone, and no base qualities were kept.

The TCR comes from a man in his 70s with acute or convalescent COVID-19. This sequence uses TRBV11-2 and TRBJ2-1, with TRBD2 tentatively as D gene (5 bases match). The sample taken for sequencing was peripheral blood. The DNA sequence follows: TGTGCCAGCAGCTTCGACGGGGACAATGAGCAGTTCTTC. Its translation reads: CASSFDGDNEQFF.